This TCR beta chain came from a study of blood T cells in healthy people across ages. The overall study: Per two T cells, about one barcoded beta molecule was captured through template switching.

In this sample, this clonotype turned up a few times. Its target is unknown. General study findings and limits: The study could not conclusively compare naive and antigen-experienced cells, given its unsorted PBMCs. Long-lived and aged donors differed, with more naive CD4+ cells and higher diversity in the long-lived.

The use of a sample-barcoded 5' primer and a J-beta primer mix characterized a second PCR of roughly 7 to 11 cycles. Each cDNA molecule carried a tag from a template-switch adaptor that contained 12 random nucleotides. Each CDR3 protein is one row after TCRdb ran MiXCR on the 5' RACE reads. The repertoire has 1.6 million or so distinct CDR3 sequences, about 35% of them found once; the top ten carry approximately 11%. V was trimmed by 5 bases and J by 0 bases, leaving 14 bases between them. CDR1 and CDR2 from the germline V gene are SGHTA and FQGNSA. The CDR3 loop spans 16 amino acids. Sequenced sample: blood. This TCR came from a woman between 25 and 40 years old in good health. This chain links TRBV7-2 with TRBJ2-1; D perhaps matches TRBD2 (5 bases). The CDR3 reads CASSPFGESSYNEQFF. The CDR3 DNA reads TGTGCCAGCAGCCCCTTCGGGGAGAGCTCCTACAATGAGCAGTTCTTC.